One sample yielded the 5 T cell receptor beta chains listed below, sequenced in a study of shared clonotypes between healthy human individuals (TCRdb year 2020). The library relied on the immunoSEQ multiplex PCR assay. TCRdb limited this immuneACCESS table to in-frame rearrangements with V and J called. A share of clones is missing; checked studies link under half to unresolved V genes, and the rest is unexplained. The sample has over 400,000 clones on record, roughly 95% of them singletons. The ten biggest clones cover about 0.067% of the sample. Sequences were obtained from naive CD4+ T cells sorted from blood. The sample's cell subset or site, from its label and the paper: CD45RA+ positively selected. These receptors were collected from a woman aged 25 to 39 in good health.

The CDR3 loop reads CASAGRGTDTQYF. CDR3 nucleotide sequence: TGTGCCAGTGCGGGAAGGGGCACAGATACGCAGTATTTT. The chain carries TRBV19 and TRBJ2-3; tentative D call: TRBD2 (6 bases). The CDR3 runs 13 residues. The V end was cut by 8 bases, the J end by 1 base, with 10 bases between. Germline assignment: CDR1 LNHDA and CDR2 SQIVND (reference sequence).

The chain couples TRBV2 to TRBJ1-2, with a possible D match to TRBD1 (6 bases). Trimming took off 4 bases at V and 8 bases at J, with 14 bases between the two ends. CDR3 size: 13 residues. CDR1 is SNHLY and CDR2 is FYNNEI in the germline V gene. The CDR3 loop reads CASSVGQLYGYTF. The CDR3 bases are TGTGCCAGCAGTGTTGGACAGCTCTACGGCTACACCTTC.

V usage is TRBV28 and J usage is TRBJ2-2; a weak D match, TRBD2 (6 bases). This CDR3 region has 14 residues. V was trimmed by 6 bases and J by 5 bases, leaving 13 bases between them. Germline CDR1 reads MDHEN; CDR2 reads SYDVKM. The DNA of the CDR3 is TGTGCCAGCAGGATCGGGAGTGTTACCGGGGAGCTGTTTTTT. Translated, it gives CASRIGSVTGELFF.

This chain uses TRBV5-1 with TRBJ2-7; the match to TRBD2 covers 14 bases. Germline-derived CDR1 and CDR2 are SGHRS and YFSETQ. This CDR3 region has 16 residues. J was trimmed by 7 bases and V by 2 bases; bases with no gene match: 8. DNA of the CDR3: TGCGCCAGCAGCTTCGGGACTAGCGGGAGATTGGGTGAGCAGTACTTC. Its translation is CASSFGTSGRLGEQYF.

The chain links TRBV28 to TRBJ1-1; tentatively, D is TRBD1 (5 bases). This CDR3 spans 14 amino acids. The V gene lost 4 bases and the J gene lost 11 bases, with 20 bases spanning the gap. Germline-derived CDR1 and CDR2 are MDHEN and SYDVKM. In nucleotides, the CDR3 is TGTGCCAGCAGTTGGGGGGACGCAGGCGTCGATGCTTTCTTT. It yields the protein CASSWGDAGVDAFF.